This entry describes one T cell receptor (beta chain). This clonotype turned up a few times. The clone's antigen remains unknown. No clone much larger than this one lies a single base away; base qualities are absent. Library preparation used PCR. Sequencing used an Illumina HiSeq 2500. To reduce PCR and sequencing biases, unique molecular identifiers were built into the TCR beta cDNA libraries. Every 1 to 10 million input T cells yielded about 500,000 cDNA molecules, meaning each molecule approximated one T cell. The same protocol used for the earlier healthy control dataset was applied to prepare and sequence the patient libraries. Within a given batch, samples were prepared together, multiplexed and sequenced on the same HiSeq lane. The paper's processing steps were these. MIGEC handled the raw barcoded reads, throwing out single-read molecular identifier groups before consensus assembly and CDR3 extraction. VDJtools was used for post-analysis of the clonotype tables, with diversity normalized by down-sampling every dataset to the smallest sample size. To correct batch-related cross-sample contamination, repertoire overlap clustering matched CDR3 amino acid sequences but not nucleotide sequences. TCRdb applied fastp at Q25 and MiXCR to the public reads, then kept only in-frame beta chains. Entries are consolidated by CDR3 protein sequence, retaining the most common genes and DNA. TCRdb, not the original authors, processed these V and J calls. Within this sample are some 800,000 distinct CDR3 sequences, with about 43% of them counted one time only. Roughly 4.9% of the sample comes from the top ten.

This sample was included in a study of post-analysis software for immune sequencing data (dated by TCRdb to 2013 to 2016). Background for the entire study: The recorded disease courses included relapsing-remitting, secondary progressive and progressive-relapsing multiple sclerosis, and some patients had no subtype annotation. Patient repertoires were compared against 11 to 12 previously published healthy control repertoires from donors aged 6 to 25 years. A subset of samples was prepared in parallel using single-end sample barcoding, then pooled and co-amplified after Illumina adapter ligation. Broad study findings and their caveats: The multiple sclerosis patient group was slightly younger than the control group. Patients showed significantly higher frequencies than controls for roughly five TRBV segments, among them TRBV5-6, TRBV5-1 and TRBV20-1. Direct clustering with F measure revealed strong co-clustering of samples prepared in the same batch, which led to a batch-effect correction. Significantly lower normalized Chao1 diversity was found in multiple sclerosis patients than in controls, suggesting substantial peripheral T-cell clonal expansion.

From V the trimming removes 3 bases and from J it removes 7 bases, while the gene matches leave 3 bases of the junction unaccounted for. The CDR3 spans 13 residues, from the cysteine through the phenylalanine. Kept here is only the CDR3 DNA, which spans 39 bases and is read in frame from base 1. Reading the germline V gene gives CDR1 SGHRS and CDR2 YFSETQ. TCR beta repertoires were profiled from peripheral blood of roughly 13 young patients with multiple sclerosis to demonstrate the VDJtools post-analysis software. The multiple sclerosis patients were children and adolescents ranging in age from roughly 6 to 15 years.

This receptor was identified in a girl aged 5-17 years with multiple sclerosis. Recombination connected TRBV5-1 to TRBJ2-1; 8 junctional bases match TRBD2. The sequenced material came from blood. The nucleotides are TGCGCCAGCAGCTCGGGAGGGAAAAATGAGCAGTTCTTC. It translates to CASSSGGKNEQFF.